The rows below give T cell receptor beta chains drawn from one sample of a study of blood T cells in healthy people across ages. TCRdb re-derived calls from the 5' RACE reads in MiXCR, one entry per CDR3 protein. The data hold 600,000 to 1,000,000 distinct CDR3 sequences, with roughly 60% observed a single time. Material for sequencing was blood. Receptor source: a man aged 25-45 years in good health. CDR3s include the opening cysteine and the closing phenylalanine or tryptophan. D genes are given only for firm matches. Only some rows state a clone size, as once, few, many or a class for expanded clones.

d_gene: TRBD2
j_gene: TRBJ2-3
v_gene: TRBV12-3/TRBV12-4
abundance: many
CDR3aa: CASSFGGAADAQYF
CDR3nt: TGTGCCAGCAGTTTCGGGGGGGCAGCAGATGCGCAGTATTTT

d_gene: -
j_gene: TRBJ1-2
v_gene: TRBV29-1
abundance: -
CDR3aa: CSVLEDPYGYTF
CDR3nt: TGCAGCGTTCTAGAGGACCCCTATGGCTACACCTTC

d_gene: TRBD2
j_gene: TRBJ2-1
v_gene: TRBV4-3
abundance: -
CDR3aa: CASSQERGLAGGPLRKEQFF
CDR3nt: TGCGCCAGCAGCCAAGAGAGGGGACTAGCGGGAGGGCCCCTTCGCAAGGAGCAGTTCTTC

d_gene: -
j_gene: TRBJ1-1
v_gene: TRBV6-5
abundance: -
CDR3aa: CANPPGHPNTEAFF
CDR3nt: TGTGCCAATCCGCCGGGACACCCGAACACTGAAGCTTTCTTT

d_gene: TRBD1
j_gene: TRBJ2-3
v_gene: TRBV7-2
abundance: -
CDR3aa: CASSLEGTVFSTDTQYF
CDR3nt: TGTGCCAGCAGCTTAGAGGGGACAGTCTTTAGCACAGATACGCAGTATTTT

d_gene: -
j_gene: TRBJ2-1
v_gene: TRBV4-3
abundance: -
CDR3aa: CASSQDQGPSYNEQFF
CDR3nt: TGCGCCAGCAGCCAAGATCAGGGGCCGTCCTACAATGAGCAGTTCTTC

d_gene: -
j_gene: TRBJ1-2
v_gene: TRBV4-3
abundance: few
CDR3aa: CASSQGRQGWYGYTF
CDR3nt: TGCGCCAGCAGCCAAGGACGGCAGGGGTGGTATGGCTACACCTTC

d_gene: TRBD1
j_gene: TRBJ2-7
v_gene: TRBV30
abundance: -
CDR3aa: CAWSEGGDRDYEQYF
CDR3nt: TGTGCCTGGAGTGAGGGGGGGGACAGGGATTACGAGCAGTACTTC

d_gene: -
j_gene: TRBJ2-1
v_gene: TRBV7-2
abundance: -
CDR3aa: CASSLVERAGETQFF
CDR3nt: TGTGCCAGCAGCTTAGTGGAAAGGGCAGGCGAGACCCAGTTCTTC

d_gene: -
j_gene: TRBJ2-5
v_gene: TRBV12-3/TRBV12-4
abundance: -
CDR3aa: CASSSIVMSVDLLQETQYF
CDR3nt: TGTGCCAGCAGTTCCATCGTCATGTCGGTGGACCTTCTCCAAGAGACCCAGTACTTC

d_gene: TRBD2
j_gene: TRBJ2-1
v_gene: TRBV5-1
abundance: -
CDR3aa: CASSLERGYNEQFF
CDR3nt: TGCGCCAGCAGCTTGGAGCGGGGGTACAATGAGCAGTTCTTC

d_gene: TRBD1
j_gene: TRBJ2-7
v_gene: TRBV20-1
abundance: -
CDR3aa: CSALRDSTYEQYF
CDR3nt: TGCAGTGCCCTCAGGGACAGTACCTACGAGCAGTACTTC

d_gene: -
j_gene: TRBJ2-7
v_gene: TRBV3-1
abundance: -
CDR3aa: CASSQADPGAYEQYF
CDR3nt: TGTGCCAGCAGCCAAGCGGATCCGGGGGCCTACGAGCAGTACTTC

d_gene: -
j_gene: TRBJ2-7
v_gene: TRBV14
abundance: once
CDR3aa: CASSQMYEQYF
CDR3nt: TGTGCCAGCAGCCAGATGTACGAGCAGTACTTC

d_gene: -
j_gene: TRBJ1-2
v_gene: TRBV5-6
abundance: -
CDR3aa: CASSRQDGYGYTF
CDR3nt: TGTGCCAGCAGCCGGCAGGACGGCTATGGCTACACCTTC

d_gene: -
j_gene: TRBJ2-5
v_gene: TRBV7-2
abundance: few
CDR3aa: CASSPPGLTETQYF
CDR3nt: TGTGCCAGCAGCCCCCCGGGTCTTACGGAGACCCAGTACTTC

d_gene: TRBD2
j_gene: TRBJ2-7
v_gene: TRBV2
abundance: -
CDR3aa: CASSPPGLAGEQYF
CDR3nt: TGTGCCAGCAGTCCCCCGGGACTAGCAGGCGAGCAGTACTTC

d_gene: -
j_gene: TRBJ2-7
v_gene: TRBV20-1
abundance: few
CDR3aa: CSARDRRETYEQYF
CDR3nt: TGCAGTGCTAGAGATCGGCGTGAAACCTACGAGCAGTACTTC

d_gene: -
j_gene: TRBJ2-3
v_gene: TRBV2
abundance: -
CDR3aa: CASMVGTDTQYF
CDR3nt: TGTGCCAGCATGGTGGGCACAGATACGCAGTATTTT

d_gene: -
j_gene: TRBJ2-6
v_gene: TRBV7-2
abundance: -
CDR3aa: CASRVTEAGANVLTF
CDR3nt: TGTGCCAGCAGGGTCACGGAGGCCGGGGCCAACGTCCTGACTTTC

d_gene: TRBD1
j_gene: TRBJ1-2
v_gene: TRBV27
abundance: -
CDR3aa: CASRTGPYGYTF
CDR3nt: TGTGCCAGCAGGACAGGGCCCTATGGCTACACCTTC

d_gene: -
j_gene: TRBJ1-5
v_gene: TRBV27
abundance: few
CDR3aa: CASSPDSYQPQHF
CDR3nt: TGTGCCAGCAGTCCGGACAGTTATCAGCCCCAGCATTTT

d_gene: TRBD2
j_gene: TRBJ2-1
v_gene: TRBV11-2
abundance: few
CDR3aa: CASSPRTSGDEQFF
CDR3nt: TGTGCCAGCAGCCCCCGGACTAGCGGCGATGAGCAGTTCTTC

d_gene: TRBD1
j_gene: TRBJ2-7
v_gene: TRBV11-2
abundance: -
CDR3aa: CASSNPGQGPYEQYF
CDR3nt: TGTGCCAGCAGTAATCCGGGACAGGGACCCTACGAGCAGTACTTC

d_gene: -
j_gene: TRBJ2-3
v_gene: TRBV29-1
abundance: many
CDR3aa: CSVAATGVGQYF
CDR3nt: TGCAGCGTTGCCGCCACGGGGGTAGGGCAGTATTTT

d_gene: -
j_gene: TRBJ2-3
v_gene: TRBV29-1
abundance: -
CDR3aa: CNVPSPDTQYF
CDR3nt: TGCAACGTACCCTCCCCGGATACGCAGTATTTT

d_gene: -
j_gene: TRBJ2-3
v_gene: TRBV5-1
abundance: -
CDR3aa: CASSLARGQNFQISTDTQYF
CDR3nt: TGCGCCAGCAGCTTGGCCAGAGGACAGAACTTCCAGATAAGCACAGATACGCAGTATTTT

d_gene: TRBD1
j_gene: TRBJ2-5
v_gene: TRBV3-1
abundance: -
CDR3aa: CASSLGQGAVETQYF
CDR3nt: TGTGCCAGCAGCCTAGGACAGGGGGCGGTGGAGACCCAGTACTTC

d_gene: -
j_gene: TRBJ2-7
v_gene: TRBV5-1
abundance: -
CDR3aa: CASSASPVNYEQYF
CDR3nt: TGCGCCAGCAGCGCCAGCCCGGTAAACTACGAGCAGTACTTC

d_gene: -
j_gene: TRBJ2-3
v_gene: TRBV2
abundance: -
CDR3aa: CASRVAQLTDTQYF
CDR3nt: TGTGCCAGCAGGGTAGCCCAGCTCACAGATACGCAGTATTTT

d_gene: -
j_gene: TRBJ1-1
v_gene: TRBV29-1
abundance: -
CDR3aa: CSVAPTVNTEAFF
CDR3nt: TGCAGCGTTGCCCCGACGGTGAACACTGAAGCTTTCTTT

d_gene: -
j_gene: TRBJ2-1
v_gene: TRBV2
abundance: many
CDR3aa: CAILNPGQYNEQFF
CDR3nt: TGTGCCATATTGAATCCGGGGCAATACAATGAGCAGTTCTTC

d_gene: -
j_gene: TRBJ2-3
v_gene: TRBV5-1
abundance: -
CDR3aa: CASSLYGVSQDTQYF
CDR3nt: TGCGCCAGCAGCTTGTACGGGGTTTCTCAGGATACGCAGTATTTT

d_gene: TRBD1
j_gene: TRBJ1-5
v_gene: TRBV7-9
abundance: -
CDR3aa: CASSRRDRGGQPQHF
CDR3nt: TGTGCCAGCAGCCGGCGGGACAGGGGAGGTCAGCCCCAGCATTTT

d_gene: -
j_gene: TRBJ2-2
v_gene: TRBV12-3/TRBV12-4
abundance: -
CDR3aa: CASSLRSGAAGELFF
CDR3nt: TGTGCCAGCAGTTTACGGTCAGGGGCTGCCGGGGAGCTGTTTTTT